Below are 24 T cell receptor beta chains sequenced from a single sample in a study of blood T cells in healthy people across ages. It was with a sample-barcoded 5' primer and a J-beta primer mix that a second PCR of about 6 to 12 cycles was run. TCRdb recomputed calls from the 5' RACE reads with MiXCR, one row per CDR3 protein. The table shows some 690,000 distinct CDR3 sequences, with about a fifth occurring only once. What was sequenced was blood. The receptors were gathered from an older man in good health.

The rearrangement uses TRBV10-3 and TRBJ2-5; TRBD1 matches 10 bases. The CDR3 is made up of 13 amino acids. CDR1 is ENHRY and CDR2 is SYGVKD in the germline V gene. The V and J ends lost 6 bases and 5 bases, in that order; junction bases with no gene match: 3. The CDR3 sequence is CAISQTGGETQYF. The CDR3 DNA reads as TGTGCCATCAGCCAGACAGGGGGCGAGACCCAGTACTTC.

This clonotype was seen a handful of times. One end of the junction varies from germline; a read error may be responsible. CDR3 DNA sequence: TGTGTCAGCAGCTTAGCCGGGACTCAGGACAATGAGCAGTTCTTC. Translating it yields CVSSLAGTQDNEQFF. The V and J genes are TRBV11-3 and TRBJ2-1; possibly TRBD2 for D (6 bases). The CDR3 spans 15 residues. The germline gives CDR1 SGHNT, CDR2 YENEEA.

The count of this clonotype is one. Here the CDR3 DNA reads TGTGCCAGCAGCTTCGGTCGTAGAGGGGGTAAAGAGACCCAGTACTTC. Translating it yields CASSFGRRGGKETQYF. J is TRBJ2-5 and V is TRBV11-3, with a weak D call TRBD1 (6 bases). The V and J ends lost 3 bases and 3 bases respectively, with 17 bases between them. Germline CDR1 and CDR2: SGHNT and YENEEA. The CDR3 extends over 16 amino acids.

The J gene is TRBJ2-1, the V gene TRBV6-6; D may be TRBD1 (6 bases). The J call is doubtful: the DNA matches TRBJ2-5 better. This CDR3 region has 16 residues. The germline V gene has CDR1 MNHNY and CDR2 SVGAGI (reference sequence). CDR3 DNA sequence: TGTGCCAGCAGTTACGGACCCAGGGGAAATCAAGAGACCCAGTACTTC. Translating it yields CASSYGPRGNQETQYF.

This sequence joins TRBV14 and TRBJ2-3; 13 nucleotides line up with TRBD2. The CDR3 covers 22 residues. The germline V gene has CDR1 SGHDN and CDR2 FVKESK. The V segment lost 1 base and the J segment 1 base; nucleotides outside the gene matches: 17. The CDR3 DNA reads TGTGCCAGCAGCCAAGCCATCCCGCCCGGACTAGCGGGAGTCTCGGGCACAGATACGCAGTATTTT. Translation gives CASSQAIPPGLAGVSGTDTQYF.

This sequence joins TRBV6-1 and TRBJ2-7; D tentatively reads TRBD1 or TRBD2 (7 bases each). This CDR3 contains 14 residues. CDR1 and CDR2 from the germline V gene are MNHNS and SASEGT. V was shortened by 6 bases and J by 5 bases, with 17 bases between the two germline ends. The CDR3 is CASRESGTVHEQYF. CDR3 bases: TGTGCCAGCAGGGAGAGCGGGACAGTCCACGAGCAGTACTTC.

The rearrangement uses TRBV9 and TRBJ2-7; 7 positions agree with TRBD2. In germline, CDR1 is SGDLS, CDR2 YYNGEE. The CDR3 covers 15 residues. Trimming removed 2 bases from V and 2 bases from J; junction bases left unmatched: 7. CDR3 in DNA: TGTGCCAGCAGCGTGTACGATGGGGGGGCCTACGAGCAGTACTTC. It specifies CASSVYDGGAYEQYF.

The chain uses TRBV15 and TRBJ2-1, with 7 bases that match TRBD1. The CDR3 loop spans 16 amino acids. Trimming took 0 bases from V and 1 from J; bases not matched to a gene: 3. Germline-derived CDR1 and CDR2 are LNHNV and YYDKDF (reference sequence). CDR3 sequence: CATSRETGRSYNEQFF. The CDR3 region has the DNA TGTGCCACCAGCAGAGAGACAGGGAGATCCTACAATGAGCAGTTCTTC.

This clonotype was seen a handful of times. The chain uses TRBV10-3 and TRBJ1-2; the D is unclear. CDR1 and CDR2 (germline): ENHRY, SYGVKD. CDR3 size: 12 residues. V was pared by 4 bases and J by 2 bases, with 5 bases between. The CDR3 DNA follows: TGTGCCATCAGTGCGGAGAACTATGGCTACACCTTC. Translation: CAISAENYGYTF.

This sequence joins TRBV11-2 and TRBJ2-1, with a possible D match to TRBD1 (6 bases). CDR3 length: 13 amino acids. The V gene's germline CDR1 is SGHAT and CDR2 FQNNGV. Trimming removed 2 bases at V and 8 bases at J, with 10 bases between. In nucleotides, the CDR3 is TGTGCCAGCAGCTTATTACAGGGCTATGAGCAGTTCTTC. Protein sequence: CASSLLQGYEQFF. Based on the CDR3 plus reference TRBV11-2 and TRBJ2-1, the full variable domain is EAGVAQSPRYKIIEKRQSVAFWCNPISGHATLYWYQQILGQGPKLLIQFQNNGVVDDSQLPKDRFSAERLKGVDSTLKIQPAKLEDSAVYLCASSLLQGYEQFFGPGTRLTVL.

The chain has TRBV20-1 and TRBJ1-5; D gene uncertain. With 2 bases removed from V and 0 bases from J, the gap between germline ends came to 8 bases. This CDR3 spans 14 amino acids. Germline CDR1 and CDR2: DFQATT and SNEGSKA (reference sequence). In DNA form, the CDR3 reads TGCAGTGCTAGACCGACCATTAGCAATCAGCCCCAGCATTTT. Protein sequence: CSARPTISNQPQHF.

The chain uses TRBV12-3 or TRBV12-4 and TRBJ2-4; D may be TRBD2 (6 bases). There are 13 residues in the CDR3. V was trimmed by 11 bases and J by 9 bases, leaving 20 bases between them. The CDR3 loop reads CADARVEAGIQYF. The CDR3 coding sequence is TGTGCCGACGCTCGGGTTGAAGCGGGCATTCAGTACTTC.

This clonotype was found a few times. The J gene is TRBJ1-2, the V gene TRBV29-1; D unresolved. CDR1 SQVTM and CDR2 ANQGSEA come from the germline V gene. The CDR3 extends over 11 amino acids. V lost 7 bases to trimming and J lost 6 bases, with 12 bases between them. The CDR3 here is CSAGTTNGYTF. The DNA of the CDR3 is TGCAGCGCTGGAACTACTAATGGCTACACCTTC.

This clonotype occurred many times. The rearrangement links TRBV7-2 to TRBJ1-2; 8 positions agree with TRBD1. CDR3 length: 15 amino acids. J was trimmed by 3 bases and V by 0 bases; bases with no gene match: 3. Germline V lookup: CDR1 SGHTA, CDR2 FQGNSA. The CDR3 loop is CASSLATGGYYGYTF. For the CDR3, the DNA is TGTGCCAGCAGCTTAGCAACAGGGGGTTACTATGGCTACACCTTC.

The rearrangement links TRBV6-5 to TRBJ1-2; D not certain. Per the germline V gene, CDR1 is MNHEY and CDR2 is SVGAGI. There are 13 residues in the CDR3. V lost 6 bases to trimming and J lost 4 bases, with 12 bases between them. This chain's CDR3 is CASRVTGGYGYTF. The CDR3 region has the DNA TGTGCCAGCAGAGTAACTGGTGGCTATGGCTACACCTTC.

This chain uses TRBV2 with TRBJ2-7; unclear D gene. The J call may be in error: the DNA end matches TRBJ2-5 better. Germline-derived CDR1 and CDR2 are SNHLY and FYNNEI. This CDR3 spans 12 amino acids. CDR3 sequence (DNA): TGTGCCAGCACGGAACGACGGGAGACCCAGTACTTC. It is translated as CASTERRETQYF.

V gene TRBV11-2 combines with J gene TRBJ2-3, with unresolved D. This CDR3 has 11 residues. The V gene's germline CDR1 is SGHAT and CDR2 FQNNGV. The V end was cut by 7 bases, the J end by 8 bases, with 10 bases between. In nucleotides, the CDR3 is TGTGCCAGCACCCAGGCTGGTACGCAGTATTTT. Its translation: CASTQAGTQYF.

The chain employs TRBV5-1 and TRBJ1-1, with D perhaps TRBD1 (5 bases). Trimming took 3 bases from V and 4 from J, leaving 10 bases between them. CDR3 length equals 13 residues. Germline lookup yields CDR1 SGHRS and CDR2 YFSETQ. The CDR3 nucleotides are TGCGCCAGCAGCTGGGGGACCGCCACTGAAGCTTTCTTT. It translates to CASSWGTATEAFF.

V gene TRBV15 combines with J gene TRBJ1-1, with D perhaps TRBD1 (6 bases). Germline CDR1 reads LNHNV; CDR2 reads YYDKDF (reference sequence). Trimming removed 0 bases from V and 1 base from J, with 9 bases in between. This CDR3 has 15 residues. CDR3 in DNA: TGTGCCACCAGCAGAGAGTACAGGGCGAACACTGAAGCTTTCTTT. Its translation is CATSREYRANTEAFF.

This clonotype was found many times. V is TRBV11-2 and J is TRBJ2-3, with TRBD2 identical over 7 bases. This CDR3 contains 16 residues. CDR1 is SGHAT and CDR2 is FQNNGV in the germline V gene. Germline trimming cut 5 bases from V and 4 bases from J; bases unmatched to any gene: 12. Here the CDR3 reads CASSPLGGLSADTQYF. Here the CDR3 DNA reads TGTGCCAGCAGCCCGCTGGGGGGGTTGAGTGCAGATACGCAGTATTTT.

As regards this clonotype: Mismatch with germline at one junction end may stem from a read error. This rearrangement joins TRBV18 to TRBJ1-2, with D hard to call. Germline V gives CDR1 KGHSH, CDR2 LQKENI. The CDR3 contains 15 residues. The CDR3 DNA reads TGTGCCAGCTCACCATCCGTGGCCGACAACTATGACTACACCTTC. This codes for CASSPSVADNYDYTF.

The rearrangement links TRBV29-1 to TRBJ1-4; D is possibly TRBD1 (5 bases). CDR1 SQVTM and CDR2 ANQGSEA come from the germline V gene. Trimming removed 7 bases at V and 8 bases at J, with 23 bases between. The CDR3 contains 15 residues. The CDR3 loop is CSAGPGGLREEKLFF. The CDR3 nucleotides are TGCAGCGCCGGGCCGGGGGGATTAAGGGAAGAAAAACTGTTTTTT.

This clonotype was counted between two and nine times. The gene calls are TRBV7-2 and TRBJ2-1; no reliable D call. This CDR3 has 13 amino acids. Trimming took 1 base from V and 8 from J, leaving 9 bases between them. Germline assignment: CDR1 SGHTA and CDR2 FQGNSA. In DNA, the CDR3 is TGTGCCAGCAGCTTAGGGGTTGTGTATGAGCAGTTCTTC. The encoded protein is CASSLGVVYEQFF.

This clonotype has more than one count but fewer than ten. The genes are TRBV6-6 and TRBJ2-1; possible D gene TRBD2, 7 bases. TRBJ2-5 explains the end of the DNA better; the J call may be wrong. Germline V gene lookup returns CDR1 MNHNY and CDR2 SVGAGI (reference sequence). The CDR3 has 13 residues. The CDR3 sequence is CASRGGVGETQYF. The CDR3 DNA sequence: TGTGCCAGCAGAGGGGGGGTTGGAGAGACCCAGTACTTC.